Presented here are 8 T cell receptor beta chains from one specimen sequenced in a study of T-cell memory formation after mild COVID-19. TCRdb re-analysed the 5' RACE reads in MiXCR, keeping a single row per CDR3 protein. The sample comprises approximately 340,000 distinct CDR3 sequences, roughly 13% of which are singletons, and around 21% rests with the top ten. Sequenced sample: PBMCs or a T cell subset sorted from them (not recorded which). The receptors come from a man between 18 and 35 years old who had mild COVID-19 (a few samples of this study predate the infection). Cell type and time point are not known.

The rearrangement links TRBV28 to TRBJ2-7; 8 positions match TRBD1. The ends lost 4 bases at V and 2 bases at J; junction bases unmatched: 4. The CDR3 runs to 14 residues. CDR1 and CDR2 (germline): MDHEN, SYDVKM. The CDR3 DNA follows: TGTGCCAGCAGTTCAGGGGGCTCGCCCTACGAGCAGTACGTC. Encoded protein: CASSSGGSPYEQYV.

The chain combines TRBV12-3 or TRBV12-4 with TRBJ1-2; D not certain. The CDR3 has 12 amino acids. Trimming took off 4 bases at V and 4 bases at J, with 7 bases between the two ends. The DNA for the CDR3 is TGTGCCAGCAGTTCGTCAGGCTATGGCTACACCTTC. Residues: CASSSSGYGYTF.

This clonotype was counted between two and nine times. This chain's CDR3 is CATSPGGNGHNQPQHF. The CDR3 DNA sequence: TGTGCCACCAGCCCCGGTGGTAACGGACACAATCAGCCCCAGCATTTT. The rearrangement joins TRBV15 to TRBJ1-5; TRBD1 might be the D (5 bases). This CDR3 comprises 16 residues. The germline CDR1 and CDR2 sequences are LNHNV and YYDKDF (reference sequence). Deletions cut 5 bases from V and 3 bases from J, with 17 bases between.

The table lists this clonotype with a few counts. V is TRBV9 and J is TRBJ2-3, with TRBD2 identical over 7 bases. V lost 4 bases to trimming and J lost 10 bases; unmatched junction nucleotides: 6. The CDR3 extends over 12 amino acids. CDR1 and CDR2 from the germline V gene are SGDLS and YYNGEE. CDR3 coding DNA: TGTGCCAGCAGCCCTTGGGGGGGTCCGCAGTATTTT. Its translation: CASSPWGGPQYF.

Only a few counts were recorded for this clonotype. This sequence joins TRBV24-1 and TRBJ2-1; D not resolved. This CDR3 is built from 13 residues. Trimming stripped 5 bases from V and 6 bases from J, with 10 bases between. Germline V gene sequence: CDR1 KGHDR, CDR2 SFDVKD. This CDR3 reads CATSALGGNEQFF. In DNA form, the CDR3 reads TGTGCCACCAGTGCTCTCGGCGGCAATGAGCAGTTCTTC.

This clonotype has just a few counts. The V gene is TRBV5-1, the J gene TRBJ1-1, with TRBD1 identical over 8 bases. V was clipped by 3 bases and J by 1 base; unmatched bases: 2. The CDR3 runs 14 residues. CDR1 SGHRS and CDR2 YFSETQ come from the germline V gene. This CDR3 is CASSYGQGNTEAFF. CDR3 DNA: TGCGCCAGCAGCTATGGACAGGGGAACACTGAAGCTTTCTTT.

This clonotype was picked up a small number of times. The CDR3 region is CASSWGGLAKNIQYF. CDR3 DNA: TGTGCCAGCAGTTGGGGGGGTCTAGCCAAAAACATTCAGTACTTC. The chain combines TRBV12-3 or TRBV12-4 with TRBJ2-4, with TRBD2 matching 7 bases. The CDR3 is 15 residues long. J lost 0 bases, V lost 4 bases, and 3 bases had no gene match.

V is TRBV12-3 or TRBV12-4 and J is TRBJ2-5, with D perhaps TRBD1 (6 bases). The CDR3 consists of 15 residues. Trimming pared 5 bases from V and 0 bases from J, leaving 13 bases between. CDR3 protein: CASSGGQLYQETQYF. CDR3 bases: TGTGCCAGCAGTGGTGGACAGCTGTACCAAGAGACCCAGTACTTC.